These 4 T cell receptor beta chains share one sample of origin, sequenced in a study of identical twins. MiXCR, applied by TCRdb to the 5' RACE reads, yields one record per CDR3 protein. The sample carries 450,000 or so distinct CDR3 sequences, approximately 15% recorded once. A further study also used this sample, focusing on yellow fever vaccine responses in identical twins.

The sample comprised CD4+ T cells sorted from blood. These receptors originate from a woman younger than 35 in good health.

This clonotype was observed a few times. The rearrangement joins TRBV5-5 to TRBJ2-5; D is undetermined. Between the trimmed V and J ends, which lost 3 bases and 3 bases, there was a span of 15 bases. The CDR3 extends over 15 amino acids. Germline V lookup: CDR1 SGHKS, CDR2 YYEKEE (reference sequence). The CDR3 protein is CASSSGGGTKETQYF. CDR3 nucleotide sequence: TGTGCCAGCAGCTCGGGTGGTGGTACAAAAGAGACCCAGTACTTC.

At least ten counts were recorded for this clonotype. The V call is TRBV10-3, the J call TRBJ1-2; D not certain. V was cut by 0 bases and J by 4 bases, with 9 bases left in between. Germline V CDR1 and CDR2: ENHRY, SYGVKD. The CDR3 length is 14 residues. CDR3 residues: CAISESRGLYGYTF. CDR3 nucleotides: TGTGCCATCAGTGAGTCGAGAGGCCTCTATGGCTACACCTTC.

This clonotype showed up just a few times. This chain connects TRBV5-6 to TRBJ2-5; D unresolved. Germline V gives CDR1 SGHDT, CDR2 YYEEEE. The CDR3 runs to 14 residues. V lost 1 base to trimming and J lost 2 bases, with 9 bases between them. DNA of the CDR3: TGTGCCAGCAGCTTGATCCGCAGACAAGAGACCCAGTACTTC. This sequence encodes CASSLIRRQETQYF.

V is TRBV6-1 and J is TRBJ2-5, with D maybe TRBD2 (6 bases). V dropped 4 bases and J dropped 4 bases, with 10 bases sitting between them. Germline CDR1 and CDR2: MNHNS and SASEGT. The CDR3 covers 13 residues. The CDR3 here is CASSGLGGETQYF. The CDR3 coding sequence is TGTGCCAGCAGTGGCCTCGGGGGAGAGACCCAGTACTTC.